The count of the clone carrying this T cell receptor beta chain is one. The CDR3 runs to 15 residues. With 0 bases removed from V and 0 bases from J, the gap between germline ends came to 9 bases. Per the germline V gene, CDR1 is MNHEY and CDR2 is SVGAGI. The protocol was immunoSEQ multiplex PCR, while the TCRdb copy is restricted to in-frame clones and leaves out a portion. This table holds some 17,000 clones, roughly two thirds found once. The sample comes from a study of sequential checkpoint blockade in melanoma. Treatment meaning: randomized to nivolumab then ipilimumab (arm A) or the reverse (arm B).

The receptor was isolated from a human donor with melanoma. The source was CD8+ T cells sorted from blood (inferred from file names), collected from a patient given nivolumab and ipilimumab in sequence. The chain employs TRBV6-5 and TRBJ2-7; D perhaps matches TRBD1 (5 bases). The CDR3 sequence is CASSYSRVPSYEQYF. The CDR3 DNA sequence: TGTGCCAGCAGTTACTCCAGGGTCCCCTCCTACGAGCAGTACTTC.